These 29 T cell receptor beta chains were sequenced from one sample in a study of OX40 agonist ivuxolimab in advanced cancers. Generated by immunoSEQ multiplex PCR, the TCRdb table keeps only in-frame clones and is missing some. Among approximately 91,000 clones listed, around nine tenths were seen once. The sample consisted of CD4+ or CD8+ T cells sorted from blood, taken in a trial of the OX40 agonist ivuxolimab. These receptors were taken from an adult with an advanced solid tumor such as melanoma, head and neck, liver or kidney cancer.

The chain combines TRBV4-2 with TRBJ2-4; D remains ambiguous. CDR1 and CDR2 (germline): LGHNA, YNFKEQ. The CDR3 sequence is 16 residues long. V dropped 0 bases and J dropped 2 bases, with 11 bases sitting between them. CDR3 residues: CASSQDSGGTKNIQYF. The CDR3 nucleotides are TGTGCCAGCAGCCAAGATTCCGGCGGTACCAAAAACATTCAGTACTTC.

The J gene is TRBJ2-1, the V gene TRBV9; either TRBD1 or TRBD2 may fit D (5 bases each). CDR1 and CDR2 (germline): SGDLS, YYNGEE. Trimming took 4 bases from V and 6 from J, leaving 20 bases between them. The CDR3 is made up of 16 amino acids. CDR3 sequence (DNA): TGTGCCAGCAGCCCCCGGGACGGTAGTGGGCCCAATGAGCAGTTCTTC. This sequence encodes CASSPRDGSGPNEQFF.

This clone occurred many times. CDR3 nucleotide sequence: TGTGCCAGTAGTCTCACAGCGGACTATGGCTACACCTTC. Translation: CASSLTADYGYTF. This sequence joins TRBV19 and TRBJ1-2; D remains unclear. Trimming stripped 5 bases from V and 3 bases from J, with 10 bases between. The CDR3 totals 13 residues. Germline assignment: CDR1 LNHDA and CDR2 SQIVND (reference sequence).

In its sample, this clone was seen once. The V call is TRBV10-3, the J call TRBJ1-5; no reliable D call. CDR1 and CDR2 (germline): ENHRY, SYGVKD. This CDR3 region has 15 residues. Between the trimmed V and J ends, which lost 3 bases and 3 bases, there was a span of 12 bases. The CDR3 DNA is TGTGCCATCAGTGACCCGGTCCAGTCCAATCAGCCCCAGCATTTT. Its translation: CAISDPVQSNQPQHF.

The rearrangement links TRBV29-1 to TRBJ2-5; 12 nucleotides align to TRBD1. CDR3 length: 15 residues. Germline V gives CDR1 SQVTM, CDR2 ANQGSEA. The V segment lost 2 bases and the J segment 4 bases; nucleotides outside the gene matches: 5. DNA of the CDR3: TGCAGCGTTGAAAGCCGGGACAGGGGGCGAGAGACCCAGTACTTC. Translating gives CSVESRDRGRETQYF.

The gene calls are TRBV6-5 and TRBJ1-1; D is unresolved. The CDR3 totals 11 residues. Trimming removed 2 bases at V and 7 bases at J, with 5 bases between. Germline CDR1 reads MNHEY; CDR2 reads SVGAGI. The CDR3 spells CASSYRYEAFF. In nucleotides, the CDR3 is TGTGCCAGCAGTTACAGGTATGAAGCTTTCTTT.

The chain has TRBV10-3 and TRBJ1-1; D may be TRBD1 (5 bases). Germline-derived CDR1 and CDR2 are ENHRY and SYGVKD. V shed 6 bases and J shed 8 bases, with 22 bases lying between them. The CDR3 runs 15 residues. The CDR3 reads CAIRSARDSGLEAFF. CDR3 nucleotides: TGTGCCATCAGATCCGCCCGAGACAGTGGGTTGGAAGCTTTCTTT.

The chain joins TRBV6-1 to TRBJ1-1, with no clear D. The CDR3 totals 10 residues. CDR1 is MNHNS, CDR2 SASEGT, per germline. The chain's CDR3 is CASVWSEAFF. The CDR3 DNA sequence: TGTGCGAGCGTGTGGAGTGAAGCTTTCTTT.

The chain couples TRBV7-2 to TRBJ1-1; D is uncertain. V lost 2 bases to trimming and J lost 1 base, with 5 bases between them. Germline V CDR1 and CDR2: SGHTA, FQGNSA. The CDR3 has 13 amino acids. The CDR3 nucleotides read TGTGCCAGCAGCTTAAGTGCGAACACTGAAGCTTTCTTT. Encoded protein: CASSLSANTEAFF.

The CDR3 reads CASSTSPDLEAFF. The CDR3 DNA follows: TGTGCCAGCAGCACCAGTCCGGACCTCGAAGCTTTCTTT. The chain carries TRBV7-2 and TRBJ1-1; D is uncertain. The CDR3 sequence is 13 residues long. In germline, CDR1 is SGHTA, CDR2 FQGNSA. Trimming removed 5 bases at V and 8 bases at J, with 15 bases between.

The chain employs TRBV5-6 and TRBJ2-5, with TRBD2 matching 8 bases. With V trimmed by 4 bases and J by 5 bases, 7 bases remained unmatched. Germline CDR1 is SGHDT and CDR2 is YYEEEE. The CDR3 has 14 residues. The CDR3 is CASSPGGGLETQYF. CDR3 DNA sequence: TGTGCCAGCAGCCCGGGCGGGGGGTTGGAGACCCAGTACTTC.

The chain links TRBV7-2 to TRBJ2-3, with unresolved D. V lost 3 bases, J lost 4 bases, and 5 bases lay in between. This CDR3 comprises 12 residues. CDR1 and CDR2 from the germline V gene are SGHTA and FQGNSA. CDR3 DNA: TGTGCCAGCAGCTTTGCCCCAGATACGCAGTATTTT. Translating it yields CASSFAPDTQYF.

This clone has a handful of counts. The CDR3 end shows no conserved phenylalanine or tryptophan, and so a read error is likely. In nucleotides, the CDR3 is TGTGCCAGCAGCGGAGGGGTCCCCTATAATTCACCCCTCCACCTT. Its translation: CASSGGVPYNSPLHL. The rearrangement links TRBV9 to TRBJ1-6; D perhaps matches TRBD1 (5 bases). This CDR3 spans 15 amino acids. The V gene lost 3 bases and the J gene lost 2 bases, with 9 bases spanning the gap. Per germline, CDR1 SGDLS and CDR2 YYNGEE.

The V call is TRBV28, the J call TRBJ1-5; TRBD1 matches 8 bases. The CDR3 is 19 residues long. Germline values: CDR1 MDHEN, CDR2 SYDVKM. V lost 4 bases to trimming and J lost 0 bases; unmatched junction nucleotides: 14. The CDR3 nucleotides read TGTGCCAGCAGTTCTCCACCGGGACAGGCCATGTATAGCAATCAGCCCCAGCATTTT. Protein product: CASSSPPGQAMYSNQPQHF.

This chain links TRBV19 with TRBJ1-1, with D possibly being TRBD1 (6 bases). CDR1 is LNHDA and CDR2 is SQIVND in the germline V gene (reference sequence). The CDR3 totals 16 residues. V dropped 1 base and J dropped 1 base, with 13 bases sitting between them. DNA of the CDR3: TGTGCCAGTAGTATAGGCTCGGGGGCGGGGAACACTGAAGCTTTCTTT. Translating gives CASSIGSGAGNTEAFF.

The chain recombines TRBV28 with TRBJ1-6; D gene uncertain. CDR1 is MDHEN and CDR2 is SYDVKM in the germline V gene. CDR3 size: 13 residues. V lost 8 bases to trimming and J lost 4 bases, with 9 bases between them. This CDR3 reads CASRKGYNSPLHF. CDR3 sequence (DNA): TGTGCCAGCCGTAAAGGATATAATTCACCCCTCCACTTT.

The CDR3 sequence: CASSLLSTPTGELFF. In nucleotides, the CDR3 is TGTGCCAGCAGCTTACTTAGCACTCCCACCGGGGAGCTGTTTTTT. This rearrangement joins TRBV7-9 to TRBJ2-2; D is unresolved. Germline V lookup: CDR1 SEHNR, CDR2 FQNEAQ (reference sequence). The CDR3 sequence is 15 residues long. V lost 2 bases to trimming and J lost 4 bases, with 11 bases between them.

The rearrangement joins TRBV5-4 to TRBJ2-2; D is unclear. This CDR3 contains 14 residues. Trimming removed 0 bases from V and 4 bases from J, with 7 bases in between. Germline V gene data show CDR1 as SGHNT and CDR2 as YYREEE (reference sequence). This chain's CDR3 is CASSLAGPTGELFF. In nucleotides, the CDR3 is TGTGCCAGCAGCTTGGCGGGCCCCACCGGGGAGCTGTTTTTT.

This rearrangement joins TRBV5-1 to TRBJ1-2, with 8 bases aligning to TRBD1. Trimming cost V 7 bases and J 0 bases; bases outside gene matches: 5. Germline CDR1 reads SGHRS; CDR2 reads YFSETQ. The CDR3 runs to 14 residues. The CDR3 nucleotides read TGCGCCAGCTCCCGGGACAGGACTAACTATGGCTACACCTTC. It translates to CASSRDRTNYGYTF.

As regards this clone: Other DNA sequences in this sample translate to the same CDR3. The CDR3 spells CASSEGAVYGYTF. The DNA for the CDR3 is TGTGCCAGCAGTGAAGGGGCAGTTTATGGCTACACCTTC. The chain recombines TRBV6-1 with TRBJ1-2; D gene ambiguous. CDR1 MNHNS and CDR2 SASEGT come from the germline V gene. V lost 1 base and J 5 bases, leaving 8 bases between the germline ends. This CDR3 region has 13 residues.

The V and J genes are TRBV7-2 and TRBJ1-5; unclear D gene. This CDR3 is built from 17 residues. The germline V and J ends were trimmed by 2 bases and 5 bases, with 19 bases remaining between them. Germline CDR1 and CDR2: SGHTA and FQGNSA. CDR3 region: CASSLSPQRRPHQPQHF. In DNA form, the CDR3 reads TGTGCCAGCAGCTTATCACCTCAAAGGAGGCCCCATCAGCCCCAGCATTTT.

The CDR3 DNA is TGTGCCAGCTCACTACAGACAAGACAGGGCATAGGTGAAAAACTGTTTTTT. This encodes CASSLQTRQGIGEKLFF. The V call is TRBV18, the J call TRBJ1-4; 7 nucleotides align to TRBD1. The V segment lost 4 bases and the J segment 7 bases; nucleotides outside the gene matches: 15. CDR3 length: 17 amino acids. The germline gives CDR1 KGHSH, CDR2 LQKENI.

This clone showed up just a few times. The V gene is TRBV14, the J gene TRBJ1-1, with D uncertain. Germline values: CDR1 SGHDN, CDR2 FVKESK. V gave up 0 bases and J gave up 4 bases, with 6 bases separating them. The CDR3 is 13 amino acids. The CDR3 is CASSQEIGTEAFF. The CDR3 nucleotides read TGTGCCAGCAGCCAAGAGATCGGCACTGAAGCTTTCTTT. The variable domain in full, completed from reference TRBV14 and TRBJ1-1, reads EAGVTQFPSHSVIEKGQTVTLRCDPISGHDNLYWYRRVMGKEIKFLLHFVKESKQDESGMPNNRFLAERTGGTYSTLKVQPAELEDSGVYFCASSQEIGTEAFFGQGTRLTVV.

The chain carries TRBV11-3 and TRBJ1-5; D is perhaps TRBD1 (6 bases). The CDR3 loop spans 14 amino acids. CDR1 is SGHNT and CDR2 is YENEEA in the germline V gene. Trimming shortened V by 5 bases and J by 1 base, and 9 bases separated the two germline ends. CDR3 in DNA: TGTGCCAGCAGCAAGGGGGACAGCAATCAGCCCCAGCATTTT. Protein: CASSKGDSNQPQHF.

The V gene is TRBV11-2, the J gene TRBJ2-5; D is tentatively TRBD1 or TRBD2 (5 bases each). Germline values: CDR1 SGHAT, CDR2 FQNNGV. The V end was cut by 1 base, the J end by 2 bases, with 11 bases between. The CDR3 runs 15 residues. CDR3 residues: CASSLGRGGQETQYF. The CDR3 nucleotides read TGTGCCAGCAGCTTAGGTCGTGGGGGACAAGAGACCCAGTACTTC.

The rearrangement uses TRBV11-2 and TRBJ2-3; D call uncertain. Germline CDR1 is SGHAT and CDR2 is FQNNGV. Trimming removed 9 bases at V and 6 bases at J, with 19 bases between. This CDR3 is 14 amino acids long. The CDR3 protein is CASGPPEARDTQYF. The CDR3 DNA is TGTGCCAGTGGCCCCCCCGAGGCAAGGGATACGCAGTATTTT.

The rearrangement joins TRBV28 to TRBJ2-5; 12 nucleotides align to TRBD2. The ends lost 4 bases at V and 4 bases at J; junction bases unmatched: 16. The CDR3 runs to 19 residues. From germline, CDR1 is MDHEN and CDR2 SYDVKM. The chain's CDR3 is CASSSRLAGANQAGETQYF. The DNA of the CDR3 is TGTGCCAGCAGTTCCCGACTAGCGGGGGCAAATCAAGCAGGAGAGACCCAGTACTTC.

V usage is TRBV5-4 and J usage is TRBJ1-1, with 7 positions matching TRBD1. The CDR3 sequence is 14 residues long. V gave up 5 bases and J gave up 2 bases; unmatched junction bases: 6. Looked up from germline, CDR1 is SGHNT and CDR2 is YYREEE (reference sequence). The CDR3 sequence is CASSSGTDNTEAFF. Here the CDR3 DNA reads TGTGCCAGCAGTTCCGGGACAGATAACACTGAAGCTTTCTTT.

This clone was seen a few times. The chain combines TRBV11-2 with TRBJ2-2; D is ambiguous. Trimming removed 4 bases at V and 5 bases at J, with 8 bases between. Looked up from germline, CDR1 is SGHAT and CDR2 is FQNNGV. The CDR3 has 13 residues. DNA of the CDR3: TGTGCCAGCAGCTCGGCATTAACCGGGGAGCTGTTTTTT. Its protein product is CASSSALTGELFF.